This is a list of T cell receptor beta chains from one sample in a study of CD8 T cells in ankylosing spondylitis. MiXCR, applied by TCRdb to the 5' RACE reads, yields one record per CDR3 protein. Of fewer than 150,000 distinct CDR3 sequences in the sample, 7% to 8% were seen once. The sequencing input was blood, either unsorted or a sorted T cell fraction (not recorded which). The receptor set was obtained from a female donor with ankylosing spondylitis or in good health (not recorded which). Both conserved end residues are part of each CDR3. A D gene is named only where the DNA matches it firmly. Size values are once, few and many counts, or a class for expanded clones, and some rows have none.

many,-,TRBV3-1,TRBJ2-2,TGTGCCAGCAGCCAAGAGGCAGGTACCGGGGAGCTGTTTTTT,CASSQEAGTGELFF
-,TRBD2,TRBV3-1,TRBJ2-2,TGTGCCAGCAACGGACTAGCGGACACCGGGGAGCTGTTTTTT,CASNGLADTGELFF
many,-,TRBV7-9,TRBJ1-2,TGTGCCAGCAGCTACGGGACGGAGTATGGCTACACCTTC,CASSYGTEYGYTF
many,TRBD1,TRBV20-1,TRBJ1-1,TGCAGTGCGCTTCACAGGGGGCCTATGAGGACTGAAGCTTTCTTT,CSALHRGPMRTEAFF
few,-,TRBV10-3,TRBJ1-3,TGTGCCATCAGTGAGACCATGGGGGGGACACTGAACTCTGGAAACACCATATATTTT,CAISETMGGTLNSGNTIYF
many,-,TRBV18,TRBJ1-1,TGTGCCAGCTCAACCAGCGTGAACACTGAAGCTTTCTTT,CASSTSVNTEAFF
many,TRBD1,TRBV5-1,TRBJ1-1,TGCGCCAGCAGCTTGGATGGAAAGATTGGGACAGGCCTAATGAACACTGAAGCTTTCTTT,CASSLDGKIGTGLMNTEAFF
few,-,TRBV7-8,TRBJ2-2,TGTGCCAGCAGCTTAGAAGGGTCCGGGGAGCTGTTTTTT,CASSLEGSGELFF
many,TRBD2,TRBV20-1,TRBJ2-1,TGCAGTGCTCCACGTACGGGGGGGCAGCGGAATGAGCAGTTCTTC,CSAPRTGGQRNEQFF
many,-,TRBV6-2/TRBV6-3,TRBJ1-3,TGTGCCAGCAGTGCACCGACAGGTCCAAGCTCTGGAAACACCATATATTTT,CASSAPTGPSSGNTIYF
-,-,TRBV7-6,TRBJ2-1,TGTGCCAGCAGCTCCTTCCGCCGGGACAACACTCAGAGCTCCTACAATGAGCAGTTCTTC,CASSSFRRDNTQSSYNEQFF
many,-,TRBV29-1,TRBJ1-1,TGCAGCGTTGACAGGGTGAACACTGAAGCTTTCTTT,CSVDRVNTEAFF
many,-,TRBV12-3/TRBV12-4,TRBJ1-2,TGTGCCAGCAGTCGGCCAGGGGACTATGGCTACACCTTC,CASSRPGDYGYTF
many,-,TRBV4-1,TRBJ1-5,TGCGCCAGCAGCCAGTTCCCCTGGGGTAGCAATCAGCCCCAGCATTTT,CASSQFPWGSNQPQHF
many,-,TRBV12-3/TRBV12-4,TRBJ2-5,TGTGCCAGCAGCCGAACCGGGACGACAAAAGAGACCCAGTACTTC,CASSRTGTTKETQYF
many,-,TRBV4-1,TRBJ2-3,TGCGCCAGCAGCCTCCTACCGGGCGGACCAGATACGCAGTATTTT,CASSLLPGGPDTQYF
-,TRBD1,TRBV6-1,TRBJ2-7,TGTGCCAGCAGAAAAGGACAGGGCGCCTACGAGCAGTACTTC,CASRKGQGAYEQYF
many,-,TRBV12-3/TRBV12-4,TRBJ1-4,TGTGCCAGCAGCCAGGACAGACTTGCAACTAATGAAAAACTGTTTTTT,CASSQDRLATNEKLFF
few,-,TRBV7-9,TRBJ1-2,TGTGCCAGCAGCTTAGGAGCGGGCAGGGAGGCGCTATGGGGCTACACCTTC,CASSLGAGREALWGYTF
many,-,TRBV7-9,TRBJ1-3,TGTGCCACCCGACCGGGGGGTGGAAACACCATATATTTT,CATRPGGGNTIYF
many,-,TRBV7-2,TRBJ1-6,TGTGCCAGCAGCTTAACAGGGTTTTCTAATTCACCCCTCCACTTT,CASSLTGFSNSPLHF
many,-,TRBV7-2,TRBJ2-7,TGTGCCAGCAGCTTAGCCCCTTACGAGCAGTACTTC,CASSLAPYEQYF
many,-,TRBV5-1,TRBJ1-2,TGCGCCAGCAGCCCGTCTCCGGGGGAGAACTATGGCTACACCTTC,CASSPSPGENYGYTF
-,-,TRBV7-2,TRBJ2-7,TGTGCCAGCAGCTTAGTTGCGGGGGCGACGGCCTACGAGCAGTACTTC,CASSLVAGATAYEQYF
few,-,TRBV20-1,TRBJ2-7,TGCAGTGCACGCCACAGAGACAATACCTACGAGCAGTACTTC,CSARHRDNTYEQYF
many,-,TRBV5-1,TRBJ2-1,TGCGCCAGCAGCTTGGATAGGGGGCTGGGAGGATACAATGAGCAGTTCTTC,CASSLDRGLGGYNEQFF
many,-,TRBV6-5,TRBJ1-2,TGTGCCAGCAGTTACTCGACCAAGTATGGCTACACCTTC,CASSYSTKYGYTF
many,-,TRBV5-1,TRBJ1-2,TGCGCCAGCAGCTTGGGATGGGGCGTGGATGGCTACACCTTC,CASSLGWGVDGYTF
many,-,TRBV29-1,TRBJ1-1,TGCAGCGTTGGTGTTACAGTGATGAACACTGAAGCTTTCTTT,CSVGVTVMNTEAFF
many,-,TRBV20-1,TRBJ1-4,TGCAGAGGAGAAGCCGCAACTAATGAAAAACTGTTTTTT,CRGEAATNEKLFF
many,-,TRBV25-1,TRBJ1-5,TGTGCCAGCAGCGCAGGGGTGGGGAATCAGCCCCAGCATTTT,CASSAGVGNQPQHF
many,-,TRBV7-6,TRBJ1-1,TGTGCCAGCAGTTTACAGCTTAACACTGAAGCTTTCTTT,CASSLQLNTEAFF
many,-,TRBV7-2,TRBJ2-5,TGTGCCAGCAGCTCCTCCGCTGCGGGGTGGGAAGAGACCCAGTACTTC,CASSSSAAGWEETQYF
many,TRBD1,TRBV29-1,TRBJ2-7,TGCAGCGCCGTATCCGGGACAGGGGTCTACGAGCAGTACTTC,CSAVSGTGVYEQYF
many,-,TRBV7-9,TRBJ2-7,TGTGCCAGCAGCTTATTACAGAGGGACGAGCAGTACTTC,CASSLLQRDEQYF
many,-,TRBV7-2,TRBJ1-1,TGCGCCAGCAGTCCGGGACAAATGAACACTGAAGCTTTCTTT,CASSPGQMNTEAFF
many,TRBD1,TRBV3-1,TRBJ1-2,TGTGCCAGCAGCCGACAGGGAGCTAACTATGGCTACACCTTC,CASSRQGANYGYTF
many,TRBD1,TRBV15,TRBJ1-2,TGTGCCATCCCAGCTTCGGGACAGGGGTATGGCTACACCTTC,CAIPASGQGYGYTF
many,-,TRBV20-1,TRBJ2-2,TGCAGTGCTAGAGATAGTAAAAGGGCTACGAACACCGGGGAGCTGTTTTTT,CSARDSKRATNTGELFF
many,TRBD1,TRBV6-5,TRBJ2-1,TGTGCCAGCAGTTACGGGACAGGGGAGTTCTTC,CASSYGTGEFF
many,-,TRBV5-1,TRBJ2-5,TGCGCCAGCAGCTTGATCGCGGACGATATACAAGAGACCCAGTACTTC,CASSLIADDIQETQYF
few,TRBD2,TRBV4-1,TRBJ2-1,TGCGCCAGCAGCCAAGATCGGAAGCGGGGGGCAGGGAATGAGCAGTTCTTC,CASSQDRKRGAGNEQFF
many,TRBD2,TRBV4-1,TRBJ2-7,TGCGCCAGCAGCCAAGCTCCTAGCGGTGTCTACGAGCAGTACTTC,CASSQAPSGVYEQYF
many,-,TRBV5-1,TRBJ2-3,TGCGCCAGCAGCCGATACTCGGCAGATACGCAGTATTTT,CASSRYSADTQYF
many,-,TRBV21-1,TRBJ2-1,TGTGCCAGCAGCAAAAGGACGGGGACTAGGGGACTCCATGAGCAGTTCTTC,CASSKRTGTRGLHEQFF
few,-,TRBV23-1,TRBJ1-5,TGCGCCAGCAGTCAACGGACAGAGAGCAATCAGCCCCAGCATTTT,CASSQRTESNQPQHF
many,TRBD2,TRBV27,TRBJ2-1,TGTGCCAGCAGTTTATTAGGGGCTAGCGGGAACAATGAGCAGTTCTTC,CASSLLGASGNNEQFF
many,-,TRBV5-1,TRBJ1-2,TGCGCCAGCAGCTTGGAGCAGGGAGGGAATGGCTACACCTTC,CASSLEQGGNGYTF
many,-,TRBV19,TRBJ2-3,TGTGCCAGTACAGACGGGACTAGCACAGATACGCAGTATTTT,CASTDGTSTDTQYF
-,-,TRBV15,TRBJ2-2,TGTGCCACCAGCAGAGGAGGGGGGAACACCGGGGAGCTGTTTTTT,CATSRGGGNTGELFF
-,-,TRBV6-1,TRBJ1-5,TGTGCCAGCAGTGAAACGGGGTTGGGGGGAGGAGGACAGCCCCAGCATTTT,CASSETGLGGGGQPQHF
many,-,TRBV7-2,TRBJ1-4,TGTGCCAGCAGCTTACGGTGGGGTGAAAAACTGTTTTTT,CASSLRWGEKLFF
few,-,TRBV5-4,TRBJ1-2,TGTGCCAGCAGCTTGAAGGGGTGGTATTCCTATGGCTACACCTTC,CASSLKGWYSYGYTF
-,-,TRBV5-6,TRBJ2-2,TGTGCCAGCACACCAACAGAACAGAACACCGGGGAGCTGTTTTTT,CASTPTEQNTGELFF
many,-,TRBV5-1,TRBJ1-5,TGCGCCAGCAGCTTGCTCCCCGATAGCAATCAGCCCCAGCATTTT,CASSLLPDSNQPQHF
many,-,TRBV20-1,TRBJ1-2,TGCAGTGCTAGAGTCCCGGCAGAGTCCTATGGCTACACCTTC,CSARVPAESYGYTF
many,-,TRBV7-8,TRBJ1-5,TGTGCCAGCAGCTTAGTCGGAACAGAGATGAATCAGCCCCAGCATTTT,CASSLVGTEMNQPQHF
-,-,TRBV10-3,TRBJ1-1,TGTGCCATCAGTGAGGGTTGGAGTAACACTGAAGCTTTCTTT,CAISEGWSNTEAFF
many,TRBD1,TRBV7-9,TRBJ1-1,TGTGCCAGCAGCCGTACAGGGGGCAAGGGGAACACTGAAGCTTTCTTT,CASSRTGGKGNTEAFF
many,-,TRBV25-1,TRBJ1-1,TGTGCCGCAGTGTCTCTGAACACTGAAGCTTTCTTT,CAAVSLNTEAFF